The rows below give T cell receptor beta chains drawn from one sample of a study of T cell repertoires in cytomegalovirus infection. From the reads, TCRdb called clonotypes with MiXCR, one entry per CDR3 protein. The sample contains some 350,000 distinct CDR3 sequences, 34% of which appear only once. These receptors are not linked to any known antigen. Sequenced material: cultured PBMCs, taken from culture after CMV antigen stimulation. These receptors were taken from a human donor in good health (CMV status not recorded). Some clones in this sample may be carry-over from other donors' samples. Each CDR3 is given with its conserved first and last residue. Fields, in order: V gene, D gene, J gene, clone size, CDR3 DNA, CDR3 protein. A D gene is named only where the DNA matches it firmly. Part of the rows lack a size; the others show once, few, many or a class for expanded clones.

TRBV6-5	.	TRBJ1-6	.	TGTGCCAGCAGTTCCGGGACCTGGCCGGGGTATAATTCACCCCTCCACTTT	CASSSGTWPGYNSPLHF
TRBV24-1	.	TRBJ2-7	few	TGTGCCACCAGTGAGTACAGGGAGAAGCGGAAGGGCTACGAGCAGTACTTC	CATSEYREKRKGYEQYF
TRBV7-2	.	TRBJ2-7	many	TGTGCCAGCAGCCATAACGCCCGATCCAACGAGCAGTACTTC	CASSHNARSNEQYF
TRBV6-1	.	TRBJ1-4	many	TGTGCCAGCAGTGAGGCGAGGGGAGGGACTGCAACTAATGAAAAACTGTTTTTT	CASSEARGGTATNEKLFF
TRBV19	.	TRBJ1-2	few	TGTGCCAGTAAATTCCGACAGCGAAGTGACTATGGCTACACCTTC	CASKFRQRSDYGYTF
TRBV29-1	.	TRBJ1-1	.	TGCAGCGTTGCCCCCGGCGGACTTGAAGCTTTCTTT	CSVAPGGLEAFF
TRBV6-6	.	TRBJ1-6	few	TGTGCCAGCAGTTACCCTTCAGGGAGGGACCCTTTTAATTCACCCCTCCACTTT	CASSYPSGRDPFNSPLHF
TRBV7-2	.	TRBJ1-1	many	TGTGCCAGCAGCTTGATCGGGGCCAGGAACACTGAAGCTTTCTTT	CASSLIGARNTEAFF
TRBV11-2	TRBD2	TRBJ2-3	.	TGTGCCAGCAGCTTAGTACGGACTAGCAAACTATCTAGCACAGATACGCAGTATTTT	CASSLVRTSKLSSTDTQYF
TRBV5-1	TRBD2	TRBJ2-2	.	TGCGCCAGCAGCTTGAACGGCGGGAGGAGGGCCGGGGAGCTGTTTTTT	CASSLNGGRRAGELFF
TRBV19	.	TRBJ2-1	.	TGTGCCAGTAGTATTATTAGCGGCCCAAAGTGGGAGCAGTTCTTC	CASSIISGPKWEQFF
TRBV11-2	.	TRBJ2-7	.	TGTGCCAGCAGACCTCGACAGAACCCCTACGAGCAGTACTTC	CASRPRQNPYEQYF
TRBV4-1	TRBD2	TRBJ2-2	.	TGCGCCAGCAGCCAAGATCCGGGACTAGCGGGAGGGATCACCGGGGAGCTGTTTTTT	CASSQDPGLAGGITGELFF
TRBV6-6	.	TRBJ1-1	.	TGTGCCAGCAGTTATTACGACACTGAAGCTTTCTTT	CASSYYDTEAFF
TRBV6-2/TRBV6-3	TRBD2	TRBJ2-1	.	TGTGCCAGCAGTTACTCGGTTCACCCCCGACTAGCGGGAGCTTACAATGAGCAGTTCTTC	CASSYSVHPRLAGAYNEQFF
TRBV7-9	TRBD2	TRBJ2-1	many	TGTGCCAGCAGCCTGACTAGCGGTGCGAATGAGCAGTTCTTC	CASSLTSGANEQFF
TRBV3-1	.	TRBJ1-1	.	TGTGCCAGCAGCCTTCTTGCGGGGGGGAAATTATTGACTGAAGCTTTCTTT	CASSLLAGGKLLTEAFF
TRBV7-8	.	TRBJ2-1	.	TGTGCCAGCAGCTTAAGGATAGTCTCATACAATGAGCAGTTCTTC	CASSLRIVSYNEQFF
TRBV7-9	.	TRBJ1-4	few	TGTGCCAGCAGCTTCCCTCGAGGGGCGCAAGAAAAACTGTTTTTT	CASSFPRGAQEKLFF
TRBV9	TRBD2	TRBJ2-7	.	TGTGCCAGCAGCGTAGGAAGTAGCGGGGCCTACGAGCAGTACTTC	CASSVGSSGAYEQYF
TRBV4-3	TRBD1	TRBJ1-4	.	TGCGCCAGCAGCCAAGAACGGACAGGTGGGGAAAAACTGTTTTTT	CASSQERTGGEKLFF
TRBV28	.	TRBJ1-1	.	TGTGCCAGCAGTTTTTTGGCCGACAGGAACACTGAAGCTTTCTTT	CASSFLADRNTEAFF
TRBV12-3/TRBV12-4	.	TRBJ1-5	few	TGTGCCAGCACCGAAGATGGGGCTTCTCAGCCCCAGCATTTT	CASTEDGASQPQHF